This entry is about one T cell receptor beta chain. The data were obtained in a study of blood T cell repertoires in COVID-19. V shed 1 base and J shed 4 bases, with 23 bases lying between them. Per the germline V gene, CDR1 is MDHEN and CDR2 is SYDVKM. The CDR3 consists of 19 residues. The assay was immunoSEQ multiplex PCR, and TCRdb's table has in-frame clones only and misses some. The repertoire consists of 55,000 to 80,000 clones, with roughly 81% occurring once and the leading ten covering 9.2%. The receptor was isolated from a human donor in a cohort sampled during active COVID-19. The chain employs TRBV28 and TRBJ2-1, with D possibly matching TRBD1 (5 bases). The sequencing input was peripheral blood. The CDR3 DNA reads as TGTGCCAGCAGTTTATCGGGCCGCTTAGGGGCGATGGGGTACAATGAGCAGTTCTTC. Protein sequence: CASSLSGRLGAMGYNEQFF.